This T cell receptor beta chain emerged from a study of blood T cell repertoires in COVID-19. Study overall: Samples came from the United States, Italy and Spain, spanning acute and convalescent COVID-19.

In the source study's methods: From reference gene primer amplification, estimates of nucleated cell counts were derived. This table comes from immunoSEQ multiplex PCR, and its TCRdb copy is limited to in-frame clones, with some not included. Clone size and the V and J calls come from that table; the DNA yielded D and trimming. The table has 200,000 or so clones, around nine tenths seen once. Germline loops: CDR1 LNHDA, CDR2 SQIVND (reference sequence). This CDR3 is built from 15 residues. Losses at the gene ends were 2 bases for V and 7 bases for J; bases not matched to a gene: 4. The chain is built from TRBV19 and TRBJ1-5, with 11 positions matching TRBD1. This sequence originates from a man aged 60-69 years with acute or convalescent COVID-19. Sequenced: peripheral blood. CDR3 in DNA: TGTGCCAGTAGTATACTGGGACAGGGGGGACAGCCCCAGCATTTT. Residues: CASSILGQGGQPQHF.